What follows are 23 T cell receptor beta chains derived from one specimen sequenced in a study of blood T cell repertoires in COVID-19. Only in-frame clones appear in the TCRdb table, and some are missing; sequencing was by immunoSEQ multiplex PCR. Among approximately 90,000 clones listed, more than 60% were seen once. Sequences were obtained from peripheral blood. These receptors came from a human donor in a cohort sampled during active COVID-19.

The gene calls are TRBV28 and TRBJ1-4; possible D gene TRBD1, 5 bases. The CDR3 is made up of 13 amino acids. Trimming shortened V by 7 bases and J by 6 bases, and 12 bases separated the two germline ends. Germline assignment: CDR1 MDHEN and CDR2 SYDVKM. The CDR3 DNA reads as TGTGCCAGCACGGCAGGGCGAGATGAAAAACTGTTTTTT. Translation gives CASTAGRDEKLFF.

DNA for the CDR3: TGTGCCAGCTCGACTAGCGGGAGTTCTTCGGGGGAGCTGTTTTTT. Translated, it gives CASSTSGSSSGELFF. The chain couples TRBV18 to TRBJ2-2; TRBD2 matches at 12 bases. V was pared by 6 bases and J by 8 bases, with 7 bases of the junction left unmatched. This CDR3 is 15 amino acids long. The germline V gene encodes CDR1 KGHSH and CDR2 LQKENI.

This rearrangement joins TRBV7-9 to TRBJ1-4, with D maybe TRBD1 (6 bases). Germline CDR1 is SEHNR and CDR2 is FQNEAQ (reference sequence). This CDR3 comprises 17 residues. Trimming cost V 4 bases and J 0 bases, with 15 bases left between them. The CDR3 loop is CASSWQGPTATNEKLFF. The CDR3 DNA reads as TGTGCCAGCAGCTGGCAGGGGCCCACGGCAACTAATGAAAAACTGTTTTTT.

The CDR3 loop reads CASSFDRLTGNEQFF. The DNA of the CDR3 is TGTGCCAGCAGCTTTGACAGGCTAACGGGTAATGAGCAGTTCTTC. The chain carries TRBV7-2 and TRBJ2-1, with a tentative D call TRBD1 (6 bases). CDR1 and CDR2 (germline): SGHTA, FQGNSA. V was clipped by 3 bases and J by 7 bases, with 16 bases between them. The CDR3 is 15 residues long.

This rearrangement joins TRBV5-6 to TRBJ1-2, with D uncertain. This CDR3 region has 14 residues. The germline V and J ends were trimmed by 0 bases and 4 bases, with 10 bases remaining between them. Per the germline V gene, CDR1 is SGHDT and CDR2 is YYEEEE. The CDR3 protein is CASSLDPGSYGYTF. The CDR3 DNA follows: TGTGCCAGCAGCTTGGATCCGGGGAGCTATGGCTACACCTTC.

Here the CDR3 reads CASSLFTGAGNTIYF. CDR3 in DNA: TGTGCCAGCAGCTTATTCACCGGGGCTGGAAACACCATATATTTT. V and J are TRBV7-2 and TRBJ1-3; D gene uncertain. V lost 2 bases, J lost 2 bases, and 10 bases lay in between. CDR3 length equals 15 residues. Germline assignment: CDR1 SGHTA and CDR2 FQGNSA.

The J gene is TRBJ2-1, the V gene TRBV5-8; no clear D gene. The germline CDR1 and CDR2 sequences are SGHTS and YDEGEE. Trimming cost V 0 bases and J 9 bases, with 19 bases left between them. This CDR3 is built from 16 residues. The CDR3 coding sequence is TGTGCCAGCAGCTTGGGGGTTCGGGTAAAGAACACTGAGCAGTTCTTC. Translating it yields CASSLGVRVKNTEQFF.

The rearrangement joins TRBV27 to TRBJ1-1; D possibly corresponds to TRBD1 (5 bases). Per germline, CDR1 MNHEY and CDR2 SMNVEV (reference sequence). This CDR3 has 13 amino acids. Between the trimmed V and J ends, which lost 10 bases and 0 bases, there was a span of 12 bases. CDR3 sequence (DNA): TGTGCCACATGGGGCAGATTGAACACTGAAGCTTTCTTT. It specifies CATWGRLNTEAFF.

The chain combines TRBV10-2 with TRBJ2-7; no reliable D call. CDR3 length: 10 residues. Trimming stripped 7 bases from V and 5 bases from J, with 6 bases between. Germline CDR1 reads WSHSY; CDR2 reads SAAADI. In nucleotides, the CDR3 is TGCGCCAGCAAGCACCACGAGCAGTACTTC. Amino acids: CASKHHEQYF.

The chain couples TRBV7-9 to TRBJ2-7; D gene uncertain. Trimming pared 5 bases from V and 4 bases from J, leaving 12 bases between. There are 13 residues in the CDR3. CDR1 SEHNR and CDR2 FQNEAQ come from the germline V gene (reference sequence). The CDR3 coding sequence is TGTGCCAGCAGCCCAGACTTCCCATACGAGCAGTACTTC. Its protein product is CASSPDFPYEQYF.

The CDR3 bases are TGTGCCAGCAGTTGGATGCCCATGGAGGTAGTCTCAGATACGCAGTATTTT. Its translation is CASSWMPMEVVSDTQYF. The rearrangement links TRBV5-6 to TRBJ2-3, with D possibly being TRBD2 (5 bases). Germline V gene lookup returns CDR1 SGHDT and CDR2 YYEEEE. V lost 5 bases and J lost 4, with 23 bases in between. There are 17 residues in the CDR3.

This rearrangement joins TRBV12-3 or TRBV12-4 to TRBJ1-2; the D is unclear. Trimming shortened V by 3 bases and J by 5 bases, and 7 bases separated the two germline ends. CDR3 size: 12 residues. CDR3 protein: CASSFGQYGYTF. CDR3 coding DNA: TGTGCCAGCAGTTTTGGGCAATATGGCTACACCTTC.

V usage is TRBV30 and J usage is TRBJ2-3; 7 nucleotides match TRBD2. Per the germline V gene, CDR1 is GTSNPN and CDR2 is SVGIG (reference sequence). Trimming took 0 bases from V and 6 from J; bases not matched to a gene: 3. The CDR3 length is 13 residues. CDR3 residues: CAWSVTSPDTQYF. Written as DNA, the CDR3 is TGTGCCTGGAGTGTGACTAGCCCCGATACGCAGTATTTT.

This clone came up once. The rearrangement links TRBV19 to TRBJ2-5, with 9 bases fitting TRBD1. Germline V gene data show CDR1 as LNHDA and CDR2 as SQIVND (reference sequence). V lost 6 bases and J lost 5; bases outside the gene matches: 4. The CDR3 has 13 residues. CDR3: CASRRTGDETQYF. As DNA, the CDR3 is TGTGCCAGTAGACGGACAGGGGACGAGACCCAGTACTTC.

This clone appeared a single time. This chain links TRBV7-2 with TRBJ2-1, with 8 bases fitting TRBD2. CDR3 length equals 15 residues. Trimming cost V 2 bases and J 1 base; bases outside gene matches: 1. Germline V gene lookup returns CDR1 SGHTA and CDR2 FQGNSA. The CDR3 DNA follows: TGTGCCAGCAGCTTATCGGGAGGGTCCTACAATGAGCAGTTCTTC. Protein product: CASSLSGGSYNEQFF.

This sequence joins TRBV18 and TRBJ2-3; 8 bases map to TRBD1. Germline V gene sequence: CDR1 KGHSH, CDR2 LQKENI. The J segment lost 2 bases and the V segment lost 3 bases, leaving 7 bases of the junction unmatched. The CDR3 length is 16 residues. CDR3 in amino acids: CASSPIGTGNTDTQYF. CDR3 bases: TGTGCCAGCTCACCTATTGGGACAGGAAACACAGATACGCAGTATTTT.

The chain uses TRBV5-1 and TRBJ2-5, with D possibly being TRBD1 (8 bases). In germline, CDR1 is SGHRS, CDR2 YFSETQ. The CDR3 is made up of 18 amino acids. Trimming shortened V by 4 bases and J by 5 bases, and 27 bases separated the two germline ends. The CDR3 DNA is TGCGCCAGCAGCCGCAGGGGGCGCGGGGCGGGAGAAGTGGAGACCCAGTACTTC. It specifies CASSRRGRGAGEVETQYF.

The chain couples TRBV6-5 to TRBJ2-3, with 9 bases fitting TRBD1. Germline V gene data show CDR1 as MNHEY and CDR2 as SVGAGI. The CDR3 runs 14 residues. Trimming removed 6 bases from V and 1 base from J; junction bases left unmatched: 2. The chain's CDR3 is CASRNRGRTDTQYF. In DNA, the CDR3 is TGTGCCAGCAGGAACAGGGGGCGCACAGATACGCAGTATTTT.

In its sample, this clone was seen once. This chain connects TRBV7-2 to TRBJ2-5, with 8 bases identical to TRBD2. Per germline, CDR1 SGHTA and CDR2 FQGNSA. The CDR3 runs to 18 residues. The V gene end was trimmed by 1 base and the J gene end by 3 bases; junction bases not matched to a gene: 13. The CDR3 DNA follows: TGTGCCAGCAGCTTAGGGTCCAGCGGGAGTGGGTTGGAAGAGACCCAGTACTTC. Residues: CASSLGSSGSGLEETQYF.

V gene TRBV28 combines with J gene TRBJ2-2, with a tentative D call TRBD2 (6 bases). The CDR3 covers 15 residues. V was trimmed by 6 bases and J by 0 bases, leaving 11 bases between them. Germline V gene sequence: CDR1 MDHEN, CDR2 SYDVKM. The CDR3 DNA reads TGTGCCAGCAGGCCGGGCGGGGCGAACACCGGGGAGCTGTTTTTT. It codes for CASRPGGANTGELFF. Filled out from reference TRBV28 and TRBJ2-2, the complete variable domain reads DVKVTQSSRYLVKRTGEKVFLECVQDMDHENMFWYRQDPGLGLRLIYFSYDVKMKEKGDIPEGYSVSREKKERFSLILESASTNQTSMYLCASRPGGANTGELFFGEGSRLTVL.

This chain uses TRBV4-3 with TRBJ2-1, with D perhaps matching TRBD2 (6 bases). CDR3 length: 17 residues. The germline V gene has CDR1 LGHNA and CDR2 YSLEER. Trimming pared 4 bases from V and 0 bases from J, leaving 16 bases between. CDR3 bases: TGCGCCAGCAGCCCCGCCGCGGGGTCGAGCTCCTACAATGAGCAGTTCTTC. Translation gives CASSPAAGSSSYNEQFF.

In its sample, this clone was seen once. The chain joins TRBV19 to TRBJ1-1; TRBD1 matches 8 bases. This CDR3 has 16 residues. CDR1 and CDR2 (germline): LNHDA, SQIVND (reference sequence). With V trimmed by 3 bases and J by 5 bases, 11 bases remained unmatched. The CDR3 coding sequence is TGTGCCAGTAGTATCCGGCAGGGGGCGAGAGGGACTGAAGCTTTCTTT. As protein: CASSIRQGARGTEAFF.

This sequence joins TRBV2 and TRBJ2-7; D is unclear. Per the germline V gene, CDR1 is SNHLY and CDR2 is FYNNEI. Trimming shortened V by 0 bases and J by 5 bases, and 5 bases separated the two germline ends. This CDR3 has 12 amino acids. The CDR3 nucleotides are TGTGCCAGCAGTGAAGCGCGAAACGAGCAGTACTTC. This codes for CASSEARNEQYF. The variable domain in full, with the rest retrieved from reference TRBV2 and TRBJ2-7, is EPEVTQTPSHQVTQMGQEVILRCVPISNHLYFYWYRQILGQKVEFLVSFYNNEISEKSEIFDDQFSVERPDGSNFTLKIRSTKLEDSAMYFCASSEARNEQYFGPGTRLTVT.